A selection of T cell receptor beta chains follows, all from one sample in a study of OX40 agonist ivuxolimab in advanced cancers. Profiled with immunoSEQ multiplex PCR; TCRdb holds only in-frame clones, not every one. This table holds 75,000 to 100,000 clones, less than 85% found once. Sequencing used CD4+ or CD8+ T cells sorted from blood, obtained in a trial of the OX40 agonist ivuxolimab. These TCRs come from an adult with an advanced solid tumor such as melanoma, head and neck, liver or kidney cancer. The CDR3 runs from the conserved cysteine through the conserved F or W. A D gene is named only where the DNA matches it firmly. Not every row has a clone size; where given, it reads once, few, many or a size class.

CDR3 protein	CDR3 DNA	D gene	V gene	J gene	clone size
CASSQNINTASYGYTF	TGTGCCAGCAGCCAGAACATAAATACAGCATCCTATGGCTACACCTTC	NA	TRBV11-2	TRBJ1-2	NA
CASRERQGDEKLFF	TGTGCCAGCAGGGAAAGACAGGGGGATGAAAAACTGTTTTTT	TRBD1	TRBV6-1	TRBJ1-4	NA
CASSSPGENTEAFF	TGTGCCAGCAGCAGCCCTGGTGAAAACACTGAAGCTTTCTTT	NA	TRBV21-1	TRBJ1-1	NA
CASSLQETQYF	TGTGCCAGCAGCCTGCAAGAGACCCAGTACTTC	NA	TRBV11-2	TRBJ2-5	NA
CASSLYPGNTEAFF	TGCGCCAGCAGCTTGTATCCGGGGAACACTGAAGCTTTCTTT	NA	TRBV5-1	TRBJ1-1	NA
CASSQEFTVGPYGYTF	TGCGCCAGCAGCCAAGAGTTCACCGTGGGACCCTATGGCTACACCTTC	NA	TRBV4-3	TRBJ1-2	once
CATRPVILGPPIGYTF	TGTGCCACCAGGCCCGTGATTCTAGGGCCCCCTATTGGCTACACCTTC	NA	TRBV27	TRBJ1-2	NA
CASSPAGTYNEQFF	TGTGCCAGCTCACCAGCCGGCACATACAATGAGCAGTTCTTC	NA	TRBV18	TRBJ2-1	NA
CASRAASVEGSLHF	TGTGCCAGCAGGGCAGCGAGCGTTGAGGGGTCCCTCCACTTT	NA	TRBV6-5	TRBJ1-6	NA
CASSSSRNQPQHF	TGTGCCAGCAGCTCCAGTAGGAATCAGCCCCAGCATTTT	NA	TRBV7-2	TRBJ1-5	NA
CATSGTGSTEAFF	TGTGCCACTTCCGGGACAGGGTCCACTGAAGCTTTCTTT	TRBD1	TRBV19	TRBJ1-1	NA
CASSLGKTSGGYEQYF	TGCGCCAGCAGCTTGGGCAAAACTAGCGGGGGCTACGAGCAGTACTTC	TRBD2	TRBV5-1	TRBJ2-7	NA
CASTPGAGYTEAFF	TGTGCCAGTACCCCCGGCGCGGGTTACACTGAAGCTTTCTTT	NA	TRBV19	TRBJ1-1	NA
CAWIRDNSGNTIYF	TGTGCCTGGATTCGGGACAACTCTGGAAACACCATATATTTT	NA	TRBV30	TRBJ1-3	NA
CASFNRRGEQFF	TGTGCCAGCTTCAACCGGCGCGGTGAGCAGTTCTTC	NA	TRBV18	TRBJ2-1	NA
CASSFTPTSGNTIYF	TGTGCCAGCAGCTTCACACCCACCTCTGGAAACACCATATATTTT	NA	TRBV5-6	TRBJ1-3	NA
CASTGDSRNSPLHF	TGTGCCAGCACGGGGGACAGTCGGAATTCACCCCTCCACTTT	TRBD1	TRBV6-1	TRBJ1-6	NA
CASNRLGNTEAFF	TGTGCCAGCAACCGACTGGGTAACACTGAAGCTTTCTTT	NA	TRBV5-6	TRBJ1-1	NA
CASSTGTGPPNRYF	TGTGCCAGCAGCACCGGGACAGGGCCCCCAAACCGGTACTTC	TRBD1	TRBV7-9	TRBJ2-5	NA
CASSIFAGVNNEQFF	TGTGCCAGTAGTATCTTCGCGGGAGTTAACAATGAGCAGTTCTTC	TRBD2	TRBV19	TRBJ2-1	NA
CASSERQGEETQYF	TGCGCCAGCAGTGAGAGGCAGGGGGAAGAGACCCAGTACTTC	TRBD1	TRBV10-1	TRBJ2-5	NA
CASSLGLALTADTQYF	TGCGCCAGCAGCTTGGGACTAGCCCTAACTGCAGATACGCAGTATTTT	TRBD2	TRBV5-1	TRBJ2-3	NA
CASSTSQQGGYEQYF	TGTGCCAGCAGCACCTCCCAACAGGGGGGATACGAGCAGTACTTC	TRBD1	TRBV11-1	TRBJ2-7	NA
CASSQDSRGRNYGYTF	TGCGCCAGCAGCCAAGATTCCAGGGGGAGGAACTATGGCTACACCTTC	TRBD1	TRBV4-3	TRBJ1-2	NA
CASSFELRLAVYNEQFF	TGTGCCAGCAGCTTCGAATTGAGACTAGCGGTCTACAATGAGCAGTTCTTC	TRBD2	TRBV7-6	TRBJ2-1	NA
CASAPLAGVADTQYF	TGTGCTAGTGCCCCGCTGGCGGGAGTTGCAGATACGCAGTATTTT	TRBD2	TRBV12-5	TRBJ2-3	NA
CASSEAGTGSQPQHF	TGTGCCAGCAGTGAAGCTGGGACAGGTAGTCAGCCCCAGCATTTT	TRBD1	TRBV6-1	TRBJ1-5	NA
CASSRDSTEKLFF	TGTGCCAGCTCACGGGACAGCACCGAAAAACTGTTTTTT	TRBD1	TRBV18	TRBJ1-4	NA
CASSVPGLATDTQYF	TGTGCCAGCAGCGTTCCGGGACTAGCAACAGATACGCAGTATTTT	TRBD2	TRBV7-8	TRBJ2-3	NA
CASSTWDRAIEAFF	TGTGCCAGTAGTACTTGGGACAGGGCTATTGAAGCTTTCTTT	TRBD1	TRBV19	TRBJ1-1	NA
CASSHTLREAFF	TGTGCCAGCAGCCACACGTTGAGGGAAGCTTTCTTT	NA	TRBV5-6	TRBJ1-1	NA
CASSISGTGGVETQYF	TGTGCCAGTAGTATTTCGGGGACAGGGGGCGTAGAGACCCAGTACTTC	TRBD1	TRBV19	TRBJ2-5	once
CASSSWDSYNEQFF	TGTGCCAGCAGCTCTTGGGACTCCTACAATGAGCAGTTCTTC	NA	TRBV7-6	TRBJ2-1	NA
CASSPQTGSQETQYF	TGTGCCAGCTCACCGCAGACAGGCAGCCAAGAGACCCAGTACTTC	NA	TRBV18	TRBJ2-5	NA
CASSFEGRSGNTIYF	TGTGCCAGCAGCTTCGAAGGCCGCTCTGGAAACACCATATATTTT	NA	TRBV11-1	TRBJ1-3	NA
CASSVDSREAFF	TGTGCCAGCAGCGTAGATTCGCGGGAAGCTTTCTTT	NA	TRBV9	TRBJ1-1	NA
CASSLARLYEQYF	TGTGCCAGCAGCTTAGCCAGGCTCTACGAGCAGTACTTC	NA	TRBV7-2	TRBJ2-7	once
CSVLRTGGLYEQYF	TGCAGCGTTCTCAGGACAGGGGGCCTTTACGAGCAGTACTTC	TRBD1	TRBV29-1	TRBJ2-7	NA
CASSRAGTGGYEQYF	TGTGCCAGCTCACGAGCCGGGACAGGGGGCTACGAGCAGTACTTC	TRBD1	TRBV18	TRBJ2-7	NA
CASSFSYNEQFF	TGTGCCAGCAGCTTTTCCTACAATGAGCAGTTCTTC	NA	TRBV5-6	TRBJ2-1	NA
CSAGGQRETQYF	TGCAGCGCTGGGGGTCAGAGAGAGACCCAGTACTTC	NA	TRBV29-1	TRBJ2-5	NA
CASSLWRTREQFF	TGTGCCAGCAGTTTATGGCGGACCCGGGAGCAGTTCTTC	NA	TRBV27	TRBJ2-1	NA
CSVGTGRDSPLHF	TGCAGCGTAGGGACAGGCCGGGATTCACCCCTCCACTTT	TRBD1	TRBV29-1	TRBJ1-6	NA
CASSRDSGEKLFF	TGTGCCAGCAGTCGGGACAGCGGTGAAAAACTGTTTTTT	TRBD1	TRBV6-5	TRBJ1-4	NA
CASSQDYGRKDYGYTF	TGTGCCAGCAGCCAAGATTACGGACGGAAAGACTATGGCTACACCTTC	NA	TRBV14	TRBJ1-2	once
CASSSDTETQYF	TGTGCCAGCTCTAGCGATACAGAGACCCAGTACTTC	NA	TRBV5-8	TRBJ2-5	NA
CASSIKAGPEAFF	TGTGCCAGTAGTATAAAGGCAGGGCCTGAAGCTTTCTTT	NA	TRBV19	TRBJ1-1	NA
CASSRSETDTQYF	TGTGCCAGCAGCCGATCGGAGACAGATACGCAGTATTTT	NA	TRBV7-2	TRBJ2-3	few
CASSHGTDGDEQFF	TGTGCCAGCAGCCACGGGACTGATGGCGATGAGCAGTTCTTC	NA	TRBV7-7	TRBJ2-1	NA
CASSWTTSPGELFF	TGTGCCAGCAGCTGGACTACTTCCCCCGGGGAGCTGTTTTTT	NA	TRBV7-6	TRBJ2-2	NA
CASSQLAGEYYNEQFF	TGCGCCAGCAGCCAATTAGCGGGAGAATACTACAATGAGCAGTTCTTC	TRBD2	TRBV4-1	TRBJ2-1	NA
CASSLEPGGEKLFF	TGTGCCAGCAGCTTGGAACCTGGAGGTGAAAAACTGTTTTTT	NA	TRBV5-5	TRBJ1-4	NA
CASSLGSVDEQYF	TGTGCCAGCAGCTTAGGCTCAGTGGACGAGCAGTACTTC	NA	TRBV13	TRBJ2-7	NA